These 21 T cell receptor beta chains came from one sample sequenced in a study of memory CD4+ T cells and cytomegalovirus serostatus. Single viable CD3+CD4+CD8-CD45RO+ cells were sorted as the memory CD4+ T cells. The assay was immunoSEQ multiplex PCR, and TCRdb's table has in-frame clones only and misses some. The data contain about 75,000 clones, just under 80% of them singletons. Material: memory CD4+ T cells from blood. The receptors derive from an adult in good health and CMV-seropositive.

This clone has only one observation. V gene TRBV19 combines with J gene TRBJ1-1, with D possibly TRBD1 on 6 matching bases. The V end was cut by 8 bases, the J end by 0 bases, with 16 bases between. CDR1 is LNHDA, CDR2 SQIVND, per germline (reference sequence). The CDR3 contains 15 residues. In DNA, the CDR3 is TGTGCCAGTGAATTCCGGCAGGGGATGAACACTGAAGCTTTCTTT. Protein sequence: CASEFRQGMNTEAFF.

Here the CDR3 reads CASNIGGRQETQYF. The CDR3 DNA reads as TGTGCCAGCAATATCGGGGGGCGTCAAGAGACCCAGTACTTC. The J gene is TRBJ2-5, the V gene TRBV2, with D perhaps TRBD2 (7 bases). Germline CDR1 SNHLY, CDR2 FYNNEI. Between the trimmed V and J ends, which lost 7 bases and 2 bases, there was a span of 14 bases. The CDR3 is 14 residues long.

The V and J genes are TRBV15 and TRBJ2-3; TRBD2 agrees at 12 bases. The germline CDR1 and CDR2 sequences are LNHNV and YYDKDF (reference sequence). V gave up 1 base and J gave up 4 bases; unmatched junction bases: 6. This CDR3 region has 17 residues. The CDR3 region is CATSRVLAGGQADTQYF. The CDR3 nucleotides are TGTGCCACCAGCAGAGTCCTAGCGGGGGGGCAAGCAGATACGCAGTATTTT.

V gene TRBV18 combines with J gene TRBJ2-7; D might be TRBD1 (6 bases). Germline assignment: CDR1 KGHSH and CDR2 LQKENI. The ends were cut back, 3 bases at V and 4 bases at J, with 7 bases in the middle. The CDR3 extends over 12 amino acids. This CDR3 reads CASSPTGYEQYV. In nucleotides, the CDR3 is TGTGCCAGCTCACCGACAGGATACGAGCAGTACGTC.

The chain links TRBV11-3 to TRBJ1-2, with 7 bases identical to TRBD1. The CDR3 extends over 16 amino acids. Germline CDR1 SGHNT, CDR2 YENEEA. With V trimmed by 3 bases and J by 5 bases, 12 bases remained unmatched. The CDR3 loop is CASSLGPGQLQYGYTF. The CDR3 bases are TGTGCCAGCAGCTTGGGACCGGGACAGTTACAATATGGCTACACCTTC.

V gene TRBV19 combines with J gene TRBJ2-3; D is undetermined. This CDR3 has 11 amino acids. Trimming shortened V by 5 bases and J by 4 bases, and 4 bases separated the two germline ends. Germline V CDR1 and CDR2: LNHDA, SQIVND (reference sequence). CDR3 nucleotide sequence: TGTGCCAGTAGTGCAGCAGATACGCAGTATTTT. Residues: CASSAADTQYF. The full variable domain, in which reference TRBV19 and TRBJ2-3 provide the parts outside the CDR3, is DGGITQSPKYLFRKEGQNVTLSCEQNLNHDAMYWYRQDPGQGLRLIYYSQIVNDFQKGDIAEGYSVSREKKESFPLTVTSAQKNPTAFYLCASSAADTQYFGPGTRLTVL.

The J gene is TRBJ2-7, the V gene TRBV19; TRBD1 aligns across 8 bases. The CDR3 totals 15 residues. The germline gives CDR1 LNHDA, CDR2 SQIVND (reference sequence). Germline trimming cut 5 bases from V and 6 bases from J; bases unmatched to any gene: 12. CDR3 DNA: TGTGCCAGTAGTGCGCGTGACAGGGGCAGCGGCGAGCAGTACTTC. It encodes CASSARDRGSGEQYF. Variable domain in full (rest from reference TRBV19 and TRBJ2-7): DGGITQSPKYLFRKEGQNVTLSCEQNLNHDAMYWYRQDPGQGLRLIYYSQIVNDFQKGDIAEGYSVSREKKESFPLTVTSAQKNPTAFYLCASSARDRGSGEQYFGPGTRLTVT.

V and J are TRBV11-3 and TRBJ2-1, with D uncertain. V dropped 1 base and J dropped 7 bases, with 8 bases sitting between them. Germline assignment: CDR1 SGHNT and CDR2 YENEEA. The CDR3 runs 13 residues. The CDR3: CASSLVLGNEQFF. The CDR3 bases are TGTGCCAGCAGCTTAGTTCTGGGGAATGAGCAGTTCTTC. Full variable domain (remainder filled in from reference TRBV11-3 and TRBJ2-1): EAGVVQSPRYKIIEKKQPVAFWCNPISGHNTLYWYLQNLGQGPELLIRYENEEAVDDSQLPKDRFSAERLKGVDSTLKIQPAELGDSAVYLCASSLVLGNEQFFGPGTRLTVL.

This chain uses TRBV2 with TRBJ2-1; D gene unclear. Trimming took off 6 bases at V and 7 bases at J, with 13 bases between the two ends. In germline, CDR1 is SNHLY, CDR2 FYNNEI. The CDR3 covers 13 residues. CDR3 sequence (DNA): TGTGCCAGCAGGTCATTGGGATGGAATGAGCAGTTCTTC. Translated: CASRSLGWNEQFF.

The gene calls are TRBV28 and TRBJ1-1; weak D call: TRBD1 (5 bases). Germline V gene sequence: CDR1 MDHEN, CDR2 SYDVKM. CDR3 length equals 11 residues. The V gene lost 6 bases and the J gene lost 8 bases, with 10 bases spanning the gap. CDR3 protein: CASSFREEAFF. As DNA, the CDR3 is TGTGCCAGCAGCTTCAGGGAGGAAGCTTTCTTT.

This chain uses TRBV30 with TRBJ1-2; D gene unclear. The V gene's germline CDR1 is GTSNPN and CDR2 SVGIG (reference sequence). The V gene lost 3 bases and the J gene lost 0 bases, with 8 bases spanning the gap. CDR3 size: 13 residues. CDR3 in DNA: TGTGCCTGGAGGACAACTACTAACTATGGCTACACCTTC. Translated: CAWRTTTNYGYTF. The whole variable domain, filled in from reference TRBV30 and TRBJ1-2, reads SQTIHQWPATLVQPVGSPLSLECTVEGTSNPNLYWYRQAAGRGLQLLFYSVGIGQISSEVPQNLSASRPQDRQFILSSKKLLLSDSGFYLCAWRTTTNYGYTFGSGTRLTVV.

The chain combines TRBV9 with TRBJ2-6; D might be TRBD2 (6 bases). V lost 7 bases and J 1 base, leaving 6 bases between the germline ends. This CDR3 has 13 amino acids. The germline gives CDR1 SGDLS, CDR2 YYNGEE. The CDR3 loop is CASRGSGANVLTF. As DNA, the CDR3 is TGTGCCAGCCGGGGGTCTGGGGCCAACGTCCTGACTTTC.

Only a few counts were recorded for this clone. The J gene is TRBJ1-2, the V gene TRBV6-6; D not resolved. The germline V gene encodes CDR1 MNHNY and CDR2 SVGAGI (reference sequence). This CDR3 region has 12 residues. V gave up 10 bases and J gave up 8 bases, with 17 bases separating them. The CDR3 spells CATVTLVGGYTF. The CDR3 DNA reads TGTGCCACCGTAACTCTAGTTGGAGGCTACACCTTC.

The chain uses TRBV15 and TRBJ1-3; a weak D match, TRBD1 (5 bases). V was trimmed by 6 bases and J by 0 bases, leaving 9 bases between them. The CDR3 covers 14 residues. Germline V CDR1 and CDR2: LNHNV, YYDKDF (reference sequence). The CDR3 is CATSRQSSGNTIYF. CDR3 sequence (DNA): TGTGCCACCAGTAGACAGAGCTCTGGAAACACCATATATTTT.

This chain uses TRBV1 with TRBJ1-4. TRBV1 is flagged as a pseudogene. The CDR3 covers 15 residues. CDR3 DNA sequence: TGCACCAGCAGTTTCGGGGGCAGAGATAATGAAAAACTGTTTTTT. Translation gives CTSSFGGRDNEKLFF.

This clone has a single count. In DNA form, the CDR3 reads TGTGCCAGTAGTTCGACAGGGGGCTACACCTTC. It specifies CASSSTGGYTF. V usage is TRBV19 and J usage is TRBJ1-2, with 7 bases matching TRBD1. Germline CDR1 LNHDA, CDR2 SQIVND (reference sequence). This CDR3 is built from 11 residues. With 5 bases clipped from V and 8 bases from J, the junction kept 2 bases outside the gene matches. The whole variable domain, remainder taken from reference TRBV19 and TRBJ1-2, is DGGITQSPKYLFRKEGQNVTLSCEQNLNHDAMYWYRQDPGQGLRLIYYSQIVNDFQKGDIAEGYSVSREKKESFPLTVTSAQKNPTAFYLCASSSTGGYTFGSGTRLTVV.

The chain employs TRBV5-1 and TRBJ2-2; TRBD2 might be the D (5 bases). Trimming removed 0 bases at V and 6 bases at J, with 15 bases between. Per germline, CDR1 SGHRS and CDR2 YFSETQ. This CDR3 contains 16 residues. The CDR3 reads CASSLADGVWAGELFF. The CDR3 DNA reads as TGCGCCAGCAGCTTGGCCGACGGGGTCTGGGCCGGGGAGCTGTTTTTT.

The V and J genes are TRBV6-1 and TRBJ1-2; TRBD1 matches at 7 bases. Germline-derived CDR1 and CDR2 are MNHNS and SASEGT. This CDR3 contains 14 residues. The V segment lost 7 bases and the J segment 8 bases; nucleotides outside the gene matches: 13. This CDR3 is CASTLSGVQGGYTF. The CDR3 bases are TGTGCCAGCACCCTGAGCGGTGTACAGGGGGGCTACACCTTC.

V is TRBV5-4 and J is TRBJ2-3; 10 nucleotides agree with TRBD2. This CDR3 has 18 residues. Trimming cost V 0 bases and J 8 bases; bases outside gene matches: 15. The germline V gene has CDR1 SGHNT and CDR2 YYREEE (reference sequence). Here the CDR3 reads CASSLGASGRNSRGTQYF. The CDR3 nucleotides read TGTGCCAGCAGCTTGGGTGCTAGCGGGAGAAATTCGAGGGGTACGCAGTATTTT.

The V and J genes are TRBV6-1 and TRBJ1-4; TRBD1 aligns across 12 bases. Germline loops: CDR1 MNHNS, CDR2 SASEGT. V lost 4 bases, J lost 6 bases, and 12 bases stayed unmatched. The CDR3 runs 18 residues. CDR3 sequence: CASSGLWGQGARDEKLFF. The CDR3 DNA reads TGTGCCAGCAGTGGACTTTGGGGACAGGGGGCCCGTGATGAAAAACTGTTTTTT.

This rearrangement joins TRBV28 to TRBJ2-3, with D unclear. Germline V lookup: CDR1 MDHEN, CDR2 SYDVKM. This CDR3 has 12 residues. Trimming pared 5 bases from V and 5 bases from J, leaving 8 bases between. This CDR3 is CASSPPQDTQYF. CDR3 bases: TGTGCCAGCAGTCCCCCACAAGATACGCAGTATTTT.